This T cell receptor beta chain was captured by sequencing in a study of PD-1 blockade in classical Hodgkin lymphoma. Study in general: Patients were administered nivolumab (3 mg/kg intravenously) every 2 weeks.

V was shortened by 2 bases and J by 7 bases, with 17 bases between the two germline ends. The CDR3 runs to 15 residues. The germline V gene encodes CDR1 MNHEY and CDR2 SVGAGI. General study findings and limits: At C4D1, TCR diversity had climbed significantly for CD4+ cells, though not for CD8+ cells. Differences between repertoires have undefined causes, possibly disease activity or prior therapy.

Notes on this clone: Its antigen is not identified.

The patients all showed relapse after autologous stem cell transplantation, while their brentuximab vedotin exposure varied. Complete response, partial response or progressive disease was each patient's best response. Assay used: immunoSEQ multiplex PCR; TCRdb lists only in-frame clones, some missing. In the table there are about 97,000 clones, roughly 88% of which are singletons. The clonotype originates from a human donor with classical Hodgkin lymphoma. This rearrangement joins TRBV6-5 to TRBJ1-1; possibly TRBD1 for D (6 bases). Here the sequenced sample was peripheral blood mononuclear cells (PBMCs), taken at baseline. DNA of the CDR3: TGTGCCAGCAGTTACCAACGGGGGCCTTTCTATGAAGCTTTCTTT. This codes for CASSYQRGPFYEAFF.